These 8 T cell receptor beta chains were all obtained from the same sample, sequenced in a study of spatial heterogeneity in lung cancer. The time point here: sample taken at primary tumor resection. Sequencing covered unsorted whole RNA taken from tumor, nontumor lung or frozen PBMC. TCRdb processed the 5' RACE reads anew with MiXCR; each CDR3 protein has one entry. The repertoire holds 90,000 or so distinct CDR3 sequences, with about 9.4% as singletons. The starting material was PBMCs, obtained at surgery. These receptors were taken from a male donor with early-stage non-small cell lung cancer.

This clonotype was seen only a few times. The chain couples TRBV7-2 to TRBJ1-6, with 9 nucleotides matching TRBD1. Unmatched junction bases numbered 10, after V lost 7 bases and J lost 9 bases. The germline gives CDR1 SGHTA, CDR2 FQGNSA. This CDR3 is 15 amino acids long. CDR3: CASNPEQGARSPLHF. As DNA, the CDR3 is TGTGCCAGCAACCCCGAACAGGGGGCGCGTTCACCCCTCCACTTT.

This clonotype has just a few counts. The chain recombines TRBV5-4 with TRBJ2-5, with a tentative D call TRBD2 (5 bases). CDR1 SGHNT and CDR2 YYREEE come from the germline V gene (reference sequence). V lost 0 bases, J lost 4 bases, and 16 bases lay in between. The CDR3 runs 16 residues. The CDR3 here is CASSLGGDGGRETQYF. The CDR3 region has the DNA TGTGCCAGCAGCTTGGGGGGAGACGGCGGTAGAGAGACCCAGTACTTC.

This chain links TRBV5-1 with TRBJ2-5, with TRBD1 matching over 10 bases. CDR3 length equals 15 residues. V gave up 3 bases and J gave up 3 bases; unmatched junction bases: 5. Germline assignment: CDR1 SGHRS and CDR2 YFSETQ. The CDR3 DNA sequence: TGCGCCAGCAGCTCGACCGGGACAGGGGAAGAGACCCAGTACTTC. It translates to CASSSTGTGEETQYF.

This clonotype has a count of ten or more. The rearrangement links TRBV27 to TRBJ1-2; no clear D gene. The V gene's germline CDR1 is MNHEY and CDR2 SMNVEV (reference sequence). Trimming pared 7 bases from V and 10 bases from J, leaving 19 bases between. The CDR3 spans 13 residues. CDR3 DNA: TGTGCCAGCAAACCGACGGAGGAACTATCCTACACCTTC. Translated: CASKPTEELSYTF.

This clonotype showed up just a few times. The rearrangement uses TRBV15 and TRBJ2-7; 13 positions agree with TRBD2. CDR3 size: 16 residues. Trimming cost V 2 bases and J 7 bases; bases outside gene matches: 8. Germline CDR1 LNHNV, CDR2 YYDKDF (reference sequence). The CDR3 protein is CATSRTGTSGKNEQYF. The CDR3 DNA sequence: TGTGCCACCAGCAGAACCGGGACTAGCGGGAAAAATGAGCAGTACTTC. Full variable domain (missing parts from reference TRBV15 and TRBJ2-7): DAMVIQNPRYQVTQFGKPVTLSCSQTLNHNVMYWYQQKSSQAPKLLFHYYDKDFNNEADTPDNFQSRRPNTSFCFLDIRSPGLGDTAMYLCATSRTGTSGKNEQYFGPGTRLTVT.

This clonotype was seen repeatedly, ten times or more. V is TRBV15 and J is TRBJ1-1; D is ambiguous. Trimming took off 1 base at V and 1 base at J, with 7 bases between the two ends. CDR1 is LNHNV, CDR2 YYDKDF, per germline (reference sequence). The CDR3 length is 14 residues. For the CDR3, the DNA is TGTGCCACCAGCAGAGTCGGACGGAACACTGAAGCTTTCTTT. Translated: CATSRVGRNTEAFF.

The count of this clonotype is one. This may come from a read error, since a much larger clone is one base off. This sequence joins TRBV30 and TRBJ1-5; 7 bases align to TRBD1. This CDR3 has 13 residues. Germline CDR1 reads GTSNPN; CDR2 reads SVGIG (reference sequence). Here the CDR3 DNA reads TGTGTCTGGAGTGAAGGGGGCCAACAGCCCCAGCATTTT. Amino acids: CVWSEGGQQPQHF.

This clonotype showed up many times. The chain uses TRBV7-3 and TRBJ2-1; the D gene is possibly TRBD1 (6 bases). V lost 2 bases, J lost 7 bases, and 9 bases lay in between. The CDR3 runs to 13 residues. In germline, CDR1 is SGHTA, CDR2 FQGTGA. The CDR3 DNA reads as TGTGCCAGCAGCTTAGACAGGTGGAATGAGCAGTTCTTC. It encodes CASSLDRWNEQFF.